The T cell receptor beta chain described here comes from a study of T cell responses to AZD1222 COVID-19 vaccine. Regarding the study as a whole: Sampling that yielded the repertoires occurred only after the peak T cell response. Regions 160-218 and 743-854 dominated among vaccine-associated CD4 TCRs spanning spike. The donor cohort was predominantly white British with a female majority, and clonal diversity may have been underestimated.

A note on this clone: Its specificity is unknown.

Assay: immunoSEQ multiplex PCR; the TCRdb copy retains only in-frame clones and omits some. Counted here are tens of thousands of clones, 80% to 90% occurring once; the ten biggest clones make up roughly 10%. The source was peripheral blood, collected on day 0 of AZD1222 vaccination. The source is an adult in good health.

The DNA of the CDR3 is TGTGCCAGCAGAACCCAAGGAACCGGGGAGCTGTTTTTT. It encodes CASRTQGTGELFF. The gene calls are TRBV12-3 or TRBV12-4 and TRBJ2-2; D not resolved. V was cut by 6 bases and J by 5 bases, with 10 bases left in between. The CDR3 extends over 13 amino acids.